The 18 T cell receptor delta chains in this list originate from one sample, sequenced in a study of γδ T cells in repeated Plasmodium falciparum infection. TCRdb re-called clones from the multiplex PCR reads using CATT. The sample holds 70,000 to 95,000 delta-chain clones, more than 1.4% seen once. Bulk repertoires came from Vgamma9/Vdelta2+ or Vdelta2-negative gammadelta T cells flow-sorted from PBMC. Material: gamma-delta T cells from blood. These TCRs come from a pool of human donors (malaria-infected and uninfected, not separated).

Of note for this clone: Since a far larger clone is one base different, this is likely a read error. Within the sample, other DNA sequences also encode this same CDR3. The chain has TRDV2 and TRDJ1; 8 nucleotides align to TRDD3. Germline V gene lookup returns CDR1 GEAIGNYY and CDR2 EKD. CDR3 length: 16 residues. CDR3 DNA: TGTGCCTGTGACACGTACTGGGGGCCATCGGGCGATAAACTTATCTTT. The encoded protein is CACDTYWGPSGDKLIF.

Worth noting for this clone: For this DNA, TCRdb reports the protein of a much larger clone, which diverges at residue 3, most likely from a read error; the protein presented here is translated directly from the DNA. The chain joins TRDV1 to TRDJ1; tentative D call: TRDD3 (5 bases). Germline V gives CDR1 TSWWSYY, CDR2 QGS. The CDR3 extends over 16 amino acids. The CDR3 nucleotides are TGTGCTTTTGGGGAACTGTCCCGATACAGCACCGATAAACTCATCTTT. It codes for CAFGELSRYSTDKLIF.

Comment on this clone: A far larger clone is only one base removed, so a read error is likely. Distinct nucleotide sequences in the sample also encode this CDR3. The gene calls are TRDV1 and TRDJ1, with TRDD3 identical over 9 bases. Because TCRdb records no J gene, it was assigned here through a match of the DNA to germline. The CDR3 contains 16 residues. Losses at the gene ends were 3 bases for V and 2 bases for J; bases not matched to a gene: 7. Germline V lookup: CDR1 TSWWSYY, CDR2 QGS. The CDR3 protein is CALGELNWGITDKLIF. The CDR3 DNA sequence: TGTGCTCTTGGGGAGCTCAATTGGGGGATAACCGATAAACTCATCTTT.

This clone was seen many times. This rearrangement joins TRDV2 to TRDJ1; a possible D gene is TRDD3 (6 bases). No J gene is reported in TCRdb; it was inferred here by comparing the DNA with germline. CDR1 is GEAIGNYY, CDR2 EKD, per germline. This CDR3 has 18 amino acids. V lost 1 base, J lost 0 bases, and 20 bases lay in between. CDR3 loop: CACDTIGGNGGDTDKLIF. CDR3 in DNA: TGTGCCTGTGACACGATTGGGGGCAATGGGGGGGACACCGATAAACTCATCTTT.

This clone has a handful of counts. TCRdb lists the protein of a much larger clone for this DNA, which differs at residue 7, so this is likely a read error; the protein given here is translated from the DNA itself. The CDR3 nucleotides are TGTGCCTGTGACACCGTGACTGGGGCGTACACCGATAAACTCATCTTT. Amino acids: CACDTVTGAYTDKLIF. The J gene is TRDJ1, the V gene TRDV2; 7 bases agree with TRDD3. Here the J gene was assigned by germline matching of the DNA, as TCRdb has none. V trimming: 0 bases; J trimming: 0 bases; junction bases outside the gene matches: 6. The germline CDR1 and CDR2 sequences are GEAIGNYY and EKD. The CDR3 loop spans 16 amino acids.

Many counts were recorded for this clone. This likely traces to a read error, being one base from a far larger clone. This same CDR3 is encoded by further DNA sequences in the sample. The chain couples TRDV2 to TRDJ1, with 13 bases that match TRDD3. Assignment of the J gene here rests on matching the DNA to germline, because TCRdb gives none. The CDR3 spans 16 residues. CDR1 is GEAIGNYY, CDR2 EKD, per germline. The CDR3 sequence is CACVGLGDTGTDKLIF. CDR3 nucleotides: TGCGCCTGTGTGGGACTGGGGGATACGGGTACCGATAAACTCATCTTT.

Comment on this clone: A far larger clone is only one base removed, so a read error is likely. For the V gene the call is TRDV1; the J gene has no call; the D call in the table, TRDD3, was not verified against the DNA. Germline V gene sequence: CDR1 TSWWSYY, CDR2 QGS. The CDR3 runs 16 residues. CDR3 sequence: CALGEPYWGIRGKLIF. DNA of the CDR3: TGTGCTCTTGGGGAACCCTACTGGGGGATACGAGGTAAACTCATCTTC.

Worth noting for this clone: A far larger clone is one nucleotide away, so this likely arose from a read error. This sample also contains other DNA sequences that code for the same CDR3. The CDR3 spells CACDTLLGDTDKLIF. The DNA for the CDR3 is TGTGCCTGTGACACTCTACTGGGGGATACTGATAAACTCATCTTT. This chain connects TRDV2 to TRDJ1, with 12 bases identical to TRDD3. Since TCRdb gives no J gene, matching the DNA to germline was used here to assign it. The CDR3 loop spans 15 amino acids. Germline V gene lookup returns CDR1 GEAIGNYY and CDR2 EKD. Trimming at V came to 1 base and at J to 5 bases, leaving 4 bases not matched to a gene.

This clone was picked up a small number of times. TCRdb's protein for this DNA is that of a much larger clone and differs from the translation at residue 8, likely a read error; the protein shown is the DNA translation. This chain joins TRDV2 and TRDJ1; possible D gene TRDD3, 6 bases. The CDR3 runs to 16 residues. V was cut by 5 bases and J by 0 bases, with 18 bases left in between. The germline CDR1 and CDR2 sequences are GEAIGNYY and EKD. The CDR3 bases are TGTGCCTGTGTTTGGCTGGGGAACCCTCACACCGATAAACTCATCTTT. Protein: CACVWLGNPHTDKLIF.

With respect to this clone: TCRdb's protein, taken from a much larger clone, differs from this DNA's translation at residue 16, likely owing to a read error; the protein displayed comes from the DNA. The V gene is TRDV1, the J gene TRDJ2; tentatively, D is TRDD3 (5 bases). Germline V CDR1 and CDR2: TSWWSYY, QGS. The CDR3 is made up of 18 amino acids. The CDR3 sequence is CALGELDRGLSLTAQPFF. The CDR3 DNA reads as TGTGCTCTTGGGGAACTAGACCGGGGGTTATCTTTGACAGCACAACCCTTCTTT.

This clone was seen repeatedly, ten times or more. Other DNA variants within this sample encode the same CDR3. The rearrangement joins TRDV1 to TRDJ1; 8 nucleotides align to TRDD3. Losses at the gene ends were 1 base for V and 0 bases for J; bases not matched to a gene: 16. Germline V lookup: CDR1 TSWWSYY, CDR2 QGS. The CDR3 totals 20 residues. CDR3 nucleotides: TGTGCTCTTGGGGAACCCCTCCCGATACTGGGGGTTCTGTACACCGATAAACTCATCTTT. Its translation is CALGEPLPILGVLYTDKLIF.

In this sample, this clone turned up a few times. A read error is likely here: a far larger clone is one base away. This CDR3 is also generated by other DNA sequences in the sample. The CDR3 DNA sequence: TGTGCCTGTGACTTGTACGCTGGGGGATACACCCCCGATAAACTCATCTTT. Encoded protein: CACDLYAGGYTPDKLIF. The gene calls are TRDV2 and TRDJ1; 11 bases map to TRDD3. Assignment of the J gene here rests on matching the DNA to germline, because TCRdb gives none. The CDR3 has 17 amino acids. CDR1 GEAIGNYY and CDR2 EKD come from the germline V gene. Losses at the gene ends were 3 bases for V and 3 bases for J; bases not matched to a gene: 11.

This clone was seen more than once but under ten times. TCRdb attributes to this sequence the protein of a much larger clone, which differs from the DNA translation at residue 5; a read error is likely, and the protein displayed is translated from the DNA. The chain combines TRDV2 with TRDJ1, with 8 bases matching TRDD3. After removal of 3 bases from V and 10 bases from J, the junction contained 21 bases not matched to a gene. Germline loops: CDR1 GEAIGNYY, CDR2 EKD. The CDR3 spans 17 residues. CDR3 protein: CACDPLRASGGFDGLIF. The CDR3, as DNA: TGTGCCTGTGACCCTCTCCGCGCTAGTGGGGGATTCGACGGACTCATCTTT.

A word on this clone: Translating this DNA gives a protein that differs at residue 3 from the TCRdb one, which belongs to a much larger clone; a read error is likely, and the protein shown is this translation. The chain combines TRDV1 with TRDJ1; 7 bases align to TRDD3. TCRdb supplies no J gene; here it was assigned by aligning the nucleotide sequence to germline. This CDR3 spans 15 amino acids. Germline V lookup: CDR1 TSWWSYY, CDR2 QGS. CDR3 protein: CAPGEFGIPFDKLIF. CDR3 sequence (DNA): TGTGCTCCTGGGGAATTTGGGATACCCTTCGATAAACTCATCTTT.

This clone was seen ten or more times. V is TRDV1 and J is TRDJ1; 8 positions match TRDD3. CDR3 length: 17 amino acids. The ends lost 2 bases at V and 4 bases at J; junction bases unmatched: 12. CDR1 TSWWSYY and CDR2 QGS come from the germline V gene. DNA of the CDR3: TGTGCTCTTGGGGAAACATCCTACGTCTGGGGGAGCGATAAACTCATCTTT. Its translation is CALGETSYVWGSDKLIF.

This clone was counted only a few times. This likely reflects a read error, since a far larger clone is one base away. At the DNA level, this CDR3 is encoded by other sequences in the same sample as well. The genes are TRDV2 and TRDJ1, with D perhaps matching TRDD3 (6 bases). TCRdb leaves out the J gene; it was filled in here by matching the DNA to germline. V lost 0 bases, J lost 1 base, and 29 bases lay in between. CDR1 is GEAIGNYY and CDR2 is EKD in the germline V gene. This CDR3 is built from 21 residues. The CDR3 bases are TGTGCCTGTGACACCCTCACCTTATCTGTACTGGGTGATAATCGCACCGATAAACTCATCTTT. Translated: CACDTLTLSVLGDNRTDKLIF.

As for this clone: The amino acid sequence in TCRdb belongs to a much larger clone and departs from this DNA's translation at residue 6, likely a sequencing read error; the sequence shown is translated from the DNA. In the same sample, other DNA sequences code for this CDR3. The CDR3 spells CAFSQPLRGYTKLIF. The CDR3, as DNA: TGTGCCTTTTCCCAGCCCCTGCGGGGATACACCAAACTCATCTTT. This chain links TRDV3 with TRDJ1; 8 bases agree with TRDD3. Germline loops: CDR1 TVYSNPD, CDR2 GDNSRS (reference sequence). Losses at the gene ends were 2 bases for V and 8 bases for J; bases not matched to a gene: 16. The CDR3 sequence is 15 residues long.

This clone has at least ten counts. TCRdb records a much larger clone's protein for this DNA, with a difference at residue 3 that likely arises from a read error; the protein given is the translation of the DNA. V gene TRDV2 combines with J gene TRDJ1; D gene ambiguous. The CDR3 totals 21 residues. Germline lookup yields CDR1 GEAIGNYY and CDR2 EKD. The chain's CDR3 is CARDTVQGAKNFQGEGDKLIF. For the CDR3, the DNA is TGTGCCCGTGACACCGTTCAAGGGGCTAAAAATTTCCAGGGCGAGGGCGATAAACTCATCTTT.